One and the same sample provided the 22 T cell receptor beta chains below, sequenced in a study of cytomegalovirus exposure and HLA in healthy donors (dated by TCRdb to between 2016 and 2019). Libraries were prepared through the immunoSEQ multiplex PCR assay. For the multiplex PCR, a mixture combining 60 forward primers for TCR Vbeta segments and 13 reverse primers for TCR Jbeta segments was used. TCRdb provides this immuneACCESS table in a form limited to in-frame rearrangements. Some clones are lacking; in checked studies, under half of them reflect an unresolved V gene, and why the rest are absent is not known. The sample table contains some 200,000 clones; only one count was recorded for around 85% of them. About 0.22% of the sample lies in the top ten. The sample taken for sequencing was PBMCs. The receptor set was obtained from a girl aged 2-10 years in good health and CMV-seronegative.

This clone has more than one count but fewer than ten. CDR3 coding DNA: TGTGCCAGCCAGTACCTGGGAACAGGGGACCGTGGGCACACAGATACGCAGTATTTT. Encoded protein: CASQYLGTGDRGHTDTQYF. The chain couples TRBV27 to TRBJ2-3; 7 bases map to TRBD1. Germline assignment: CDR1 MNHEY and CDR2 SMNVEV (reference sequence). This CDR3 region has 19 residues. Losses at the gene ends were 8 bases for V and 2 bases for J; bases not matched to a gene: 22.

This chain links TRBV9 with TRBJ1-1; D might be TRBD1 (6 bases). CDR1 is SGDLS, CDR2 YYNGEE, per germline. V lost 3 bases, J lost 4 bases, and 7 bases lay in between. The CDR3 runs 12 residues. Here the CDR3 reads CASSARGTEAFF. The CDR3 DNA sequence: TGTGCCAGCAGCGCCAGGGGCACTGAAGCTTTCTTT.

V is TRBV5-6 and J is TRBJ1-2, with 9 bases identical to TRBD1. The CDR3 is made up of 13 amino acids. Trimming at V came to 4 bases and at J to 4 bases, leaving 2 bases not matched to a gene. Looked up from germline, CDR1 is SGHDT and CDR2 is YYEEEE. CDR3 nucleotides: TGTGCCAGCAGCCGGACAGGGGCCTATGGCTACACCTTC. Its translation: CASSRTGAYGYTF.

The J gene is TRBJ2-4, the V gene TRBV6-4, with TRBD1 matching over 9 bases. The V gene end was trimmed by 2 bases and the J gene end by 9 bases; junction bases not matched to a gene: 14. The CDR3 has 17 residues. Germline CDR1 and CDR2: MRHNA and SNTAGT. The CDR3 region is CASSDTAFLGTGFIQYF. CDR3 nucleotide sequence: TGTGCCAGCAGTGACACCGCCTTCCTTGGGACAGGGTTCATTCAGTACTTC.

This rearrangement joins TRBV6-1 to TRBJ1-3; 9 bases line up with TRBD1. CDR3 length: 16 residues. Germline V lookup: CDR1 MNHNS, CDR2 SASEGT. V lost 4 bases and J lost 0; bases outside the gene matches: 4. The chain's CDR3 is CASSGDRAYSGNTIYF. The CDR3 nucleotides are TGTGCCAGCAGTGGGGACAGGGCATACTCTGGAAACACCATATATTTT.

The J gene is TRBJ1-3, the V gene TRBV9; D not certain. Between the trimmed V and J ends, which lost 0 bases and 2 bases, there was a span of 6 bases. Per the germline V gene, CDR1 is SGDLS and CDR2 is YYNGEE. CDR3 length equals 14 residues. The CDR3, as DNA: TGTGCCAGCAGCGTAGAGAGTGCTGGAAACACCATATATTTT. Protein sequence: CASSVESAGNTIYF.

This clone was counted only a few times. The rearrangement uses TRBV19 and TRBJ1-2; maybe TRBD1 (5 bases). Per germline, CDR1 LNHDA and CDR2 SQIVND (reference sequence). The CDR3 totals 15 residues. The ends were cut back, 1 base at V and 0 bases at J, with 9 bases in the middle. CDR3 amino acids: CASSIVGAPNYGYTF. The CDR3 DNA reads TGTGCCAGTAGTATAGTAGGGGCCCCTAACTATGGCTACACCTTC.

The rearrangement uses TRBV11-2 and TRBJ2-5; D call uncertain. V was trimmed by 1 base and J by 1 base, leaving 10 bases between them. The CDR3 spans 15 residues. The V gene's germline CDR1 is SGHAT and CDR2 FQNNGV. CDR3 sequence: CASSLVTASQETQYF. CDR3 bases: TGTGCCAGCAGCTTAGTCACAGCCTCCCAAGAGACCCAGTACTTC.

This clone was found a few times. As DNA, the CDR3 is TGTGCCAGCAGTGAAGAGGGGGGGATTGGGGCCAACGTCCTGACTTTC. Amino acid sequence: CASSEEGGIGANVLTF. The rearrangement joins TRBV6-1 to TRBJ2-6, with a possible D match to TRBD2 (7 bases). Trimming left V 1 base short and J 3 bases short, with 10 bases between. Germline CDR1 and CDR2: MNHNS and SASEGT. The CDR3 is 16 residues long.

V usage is TRBV7-9 and J usage is TRBJ2-3; no clear D. CDR3 length: 14 amino acids. The V end was cut by 8 bases, the J end by 0 bases, with 12 bases between. Germline CDR1 is SEHNR and CDR2 is FQNEAQ (reference sequence). DNA for the CDR3: TGTGCCAGCCACCTAAGCTTTAGCACAGATACGCAGTATTTT. Amino acid sequence: CASHLSFSTDTQYF.

The V gene is TRBV27, the J gene TRBJ2-7; 8 nucleotides line up with TRBD2. The CDR3 is made up of 15 amino acids. Germline CDR1 MNHEY, CDR2 SMNVEV (reference sequence). The ends lost 5 bases at V and 1 base at J; junction bases unmatched: 7. The CDR3, as DNA: TGTGCCAGCAGTCAAATAGCGGGAAGGTCCTACGAGCAGTACTTC. The encoded protein is CASSQIAGRSYEQYF.

This clone was recorded only once. V gene TRBV19 combines with J gene TRBJ1-2, with a possible D match to TRBD1 (6 bases). Germline V gene data show CDR1 as LNHDA and CDR2 as SQIVND (reference sequence). The CDR3 runs to 14 residues. V was trimmed by 6 bases and J by 11 bases, leaving 22 bases between them. The CDR3 nucleotides are TGTGCCAGTAGATCCAGGGAGACAGGATCACGGTACACCTTC. Translating gives CASRSRETGSRYTF.

The chain uses TRBV29-1 and TRBJ1-3; 7 bases match TRBD1. The germline gives CDR1 SQVTM, CDR2 ANQGSEA. Germline trimming cut 4 bases from V and 0 bases from J; bases unmatched to any gene: 3. The CDR3 loop spans 14 amino acids. The DNA of the CDR3 is TGCAGCGTTGCAGACAGGGTCTCTGGAAACACCATATATTTT. Its protein product is CSVADRVSGNTIYF.

This clone has a handful of counts. At one end the junction does not follow the germline gene, possibly because of a read error. V usage is TRBV7-9 and J usage is TRBJ2-1, with D possibly matching TRBD1 (5 bases). The CDR3 sequence is 12 residues long. Germline CDR1 and CDR2: SEHNR and FQNEAQ (reference sequence). The DNA for the CDR3 is TGTTCCAGCAGCTTTGGGGCGAGTGAGCAGTTCTTC. This codes for CSSSFGASEQFF.

The rearrangement links TRBV27 to TRBJ2-2, with a tentative D call TRBD2 (6 bases). The CDR3 contains 12 residues. The V and J ends lost 11 bases and 4 bases respectively, with 11 bases between them. The germline gives CDR1 MNHEY, CDR2 SMNVEV (reference sequence). CDR3 nucleotides: TGTGCCTCGGGACTGCGCACCGGGGAGCTGTTTTTT. Its protein product is CASGLRTGELFF.

This clone turned up a few times. The same CDR3 can be traced to other DNA sequences in this sample. The chain joins TRBV19 to TRBJ1-1; D gene uncertain. The CDR3 consists of 12 residues. Trimming cost V 3 bases and J 1 base, with 3 bases left between them. Germline CDR1 LNHDA, CDR2 SQIVND (reference sequence). The CDR3 DNA sequence: TGTGCCAGTAGTATTCAGAACACTGAAGCTTTCTTT. It specifies CASSIQNTEAFF. Filled out from reference TRBV19 and TRBJ1-1, the complete variable domain reads DGGITQSPKYLFRKEGQNVTLSCEQNLNHDAMYWYRQDPGQGLRLIYYSQIVNDFQKGDIAEGYSVSREKKESFPLTVTSAQKNPTAFYLCASSIQNTEAFFGQGTRLTVV.

V and J are TRBV13 and TRBJ2-2; TRBD2 is a possible D gene (6 bases). CDR1 is PRHDT, CDR2 FYEKMQ, per germline (reference sequence). This CDR3 has 15 residues. V dropped 5 bases and J dropped 4 bases, with 14 bases sitting between them. Here the CDR3 reads CASSRTERATGELFF. The CDR3 DNA is TGTGCCAGCAGCCGAACTGAGCGGGCCACCGGGGAGCTGTTTTTT.

Details on this clone: Relative to the germline gene, one junction end is altered; a read error may explain this. This chain connects TRBV7-9 to TRBJ1-1; D may be TRBD1 (6 bases). Germline CDR1 is SEHNR and CDR2 is FQNEAQ (reference sequence). CDR3 length: 16 amino acids. The CDR3 sequence is CSSSLARGGTNTEAFF. The CDR3 region has the DNA TGTTCCAGCAGCTTAGCCCGGGGGGGCACGAACACTGAAGCTTTCTTT.

The V call is TRBV5-3, the J call TRBJ2-5, with D maybe TRBD2 (6 bases). TRBV5-3 belongs to the ORF category, with a function that is uncertain. This CDR3 is built from 18 residues. With 0 bases removed from V and 5 bases from J, the gap between germline ends came to 23 bases. The CDR3 DNA sequence: TGTGCCAGAAGCTTGGTCGTCGCGGGAATCGTACCCCGGGAGACCCAGTACTTC. As protein: CARSLVVAGIVPRETQYF.

The rearrangement links TRBV6-1 to TRBJ2-5, with 11 nucleotides matching TRBD2. The germline gives CDR1 MNHNS, CDR2 SASEGT. The CDR3 has 16 residues. Losses at the gene ends were 1 base for V and 4 bases for J; bases not matched to a gene: 5. CDR3 protein: CASSEVAGGIRETQYF. For the CDR3, the DNA is TGTGCCAGCAGTGAAGTAGCGGGAGGGATTCGAGAGACCCAGTACTTC.

J is TRBJ2-7 and V is TRBV11-2; possible D gene TRBD2, 5 bases. The germline gives CDR1 SGHAT, CDR2 FQNNGV. The CDR3 totals 14 residues. The V end was cut by 0 bases, the J end by 5 bases, with 11 bases between. The CDR3 sequence: CASSLDPGNDEQYF. Written as DNA, the CDR3 is TGTGCCAGCAGCTTAGATCCCGGGAACGACGAGCAGTACTTC.

CDR3 coding DNA: TGTGCCTGGAGTCCAGGGATTGCAGATACGCAGTATTTT. This sequence encodes CAWSPGIADTQYF. The rearrangement joins TRBV30 to TRBJ2-3; possible D gene TRBD1, 5 bases. With 2 bases removed from V and 4 bases from J, the gap between germline ends came to 10 bases. This CDR3 spans 13 amino acids. The germline V gene has CDR1 GTSNPN and CDR2 SVGIG (reference sequence). The complete variable domain, with remaining parts taken from reference TRBV30 and TRBJ2-3, reads SQTIHQWPATLVQPVGSPLSLECTVEGTSNPNLYWYRQAAGRGLQLLFYSVGIGQISSEVPQNLSASRPQDRQFILSSKKLLLSDSGFYLCAWSPGIADTQYFGPGTRLTVL.